This T cell receptor (beta chain) was retrieved from a study of beta chain features in type 1 diabetes. Study-level results: Junctions at VDJ sites from type 1 diabetes patients had fewer insertions and more deletions.

This clone was recorded a few times. Antigen specificity is unknown. A junction end diverges from the germline sequence, so it may reflect a read error. Germline V lookup: CDR1 DFQATT, CDR2 SNEGSKA (reference sequence). The CDR3 loop spans 11 amino acids. As every portion of the isolated RNA was reverse transcribed, the sequencing read expressed TCRB transcripts. Profiling relied on immunoSEQ multiplex PCR, and the TCRdb table lists in-frame clones only, not all of them. Among around 300,000 clones, about 7.8% were seen once, and the ten largest hold 1%. This clonotype originated in a woman younger than 30 in good health. The chain uses TRBV20-1 and TRBJ1-1; unclear D gene. Sequences were obtained from central memory CD4+ T cells from blood. CDR3 DNA: TGCAGTGCTAGAGACGAGCCCGTACAATCTTTT. As protein: CSARDEPVQSF.